The 17 T cell receptor beta chains below come from one sample, sequenced in a study of shared clonotypes between healthy human individuals. Measured with immunoSEQ multiplex PCR; TCRdb has only the in-frame clones, and not every one. This table holds 500,000 to 650,000 clones, around three quarters found once. Sequencing was done on a sample of PBMCs. These receptors came from a woman aged 40 to 50 in good health. Some clones in this sample may be carry-over from other donors' samples.

This clone was seen a single time. One base away lies a much larger clone, so this may be a sequencing read error. Within the sample, other DNA sequences also encode this same CDR3. V usage is TRBV5-1 and J usage is TRBJ2-5; 7 bases align to TRBD2. This CDR3 region has 13 residues. V lost 0 bases and J lost 5; bases outside the gene matches: 1. Germline V gene lookup returns CDR1 SGHRS and CDR2 YFSETQ. In DNA form, the CDR3 reads TGCGCCAGCAGCTTGGCCGGGGGGGAGACCCAGTACTTC. Translated: CASSLAGGETQYF.

The chain has TRBV19 and TRBJ1-1; 7 positions agree with TRBD1. V was pared by 0 bases and J by 5 bases, with 9 bases of the junction left unmatched. The CDR3 is 16 amino acids. Per germline, CDR1 LNHDA and CDR2 SQIVND (reference sequence). The CDR3, as DNA: TGTGCCAGTAGTATAGATCGAGGCAGGGGGGCTACTGAAGCTTTCTTT. It encodes CASSIDRGRGATEAFF.

For the CDR3, the DNA is TGCGCCAGCAGCTTGGACTTAGCGGGAGTGGGTTACAATGAGCAGTTCTTC. It encodes CASSLDLAGVGYNEQFF. The gene calls are TRBV5-1 and TRBJ2-1, with 9 bases lining up with TRBD2. The CDR3 contains 17 residues. The J segment lost 4 bases and the V segment lost 0 bases, leaving 8 bases of the junction unmatched. Germline V gives CDR1 SGHRS, CDR2 YFSETQ.

This rearrangement joins TRBV9 to TRBJ2-5, with 11 bases that match TRBD1. V was clipped by 7 bases and J by 2 bases; unmatched bases: 13. In germline, CDR1 is SGDLS, CDR2 YYNGEE. The CDR3 covers 17 residues. In DNA form, the CDR3 reads TGTGCCAGCTCATCCAGGGTCGGGACAGGGGGTCAAGAGACCCAGTACTTC. This codes for CASSSRVGTGGQETQYF.

The chain combines TRBV7-2 with TRBJ1-2; D not resolved. The CDR3 has 15 residues. Germline V gives CDR1 SGHTA, CDR2 FQGNSA. Trimming removed 1 base at V and 3 bases at J, with 12 bases between. The CDR3 is CASSLVAKTDYGYTF. The CDR3 DNA follows: TGTGCCAGCAGCTTAGTTGCGAAGACCGACTATGGCTACACCTTC. Combining the CDR3 with reference TRBV7-2 and TRBJ1-2 gives the whole variable domain GAGVSQSPSNKVTEKGKDVELRCDPISGHTALYWYRQSLGQGLEFLIYFQGNSAPDKSGLPSDRFSAERTGGSVSTLTIQRTQQEDSAVYLCASSLVAKTDYGYTFGSGTRLTVV.

This sequence joins TRBV15 and TRBJ2-1, with D possibly being TRBD1 (6 bases). Germline V gene sequence: CDR1 LNHNV, CDR2 YYDKDF (reference sequence). V was cut by 6 bases and J by 9 bases, with 21 bases left in between. The length of the CDR3 is 15 residues. CDR3 sequence: CATSIRDTSRGEQFF. CDR3 bases: TGTGCCACCAGTATCCGGGACACATCACGGGGTGAGCAGTTCTTC. Full variable domain (missing parts from reference TRBV15 and TRBJ2-1): DAMVIQNPRYQVTQFGKPVTLSCSQTLNHNVMYWYQQKSSQAPKLLFHYYDKDFNNEADTPDNFQSRRPNTSFCFLDIRSPGLGDTAMYLCATSIRDTSRGEQFFGPGTRLTVL.

This chain connects TRBV6-4 to TRBJ2-4, with a tentative D call TRBD2 (6 bases). Trimming pared 5 bases from V and 0 bases from J, leaving 14 bases between. Germline V gives CDR1 MRHNA, CDR2 SNTAGT. This CDR3 is 16 amino acids long. As DNA, the CDR3 is TGTGCCAGCAGTTTACAGCAGGGACTAGCCAAAAACATTCAGTACTTC. Protein product: CASSLQQGLAKNIQYF.

V usage is TRBV28 and J usage is TRBJ1-1; weak D call: TRBD1 (5 bases). The CDR3 runs to 14 residues. Germline V CDR1 and CDR2: MDHEN, SYDVKM. The V gene lost 5 bases and the J gene lost 5 bases, with 15 bases spanning the gap. The chain's CDR3 is CASSRPQGETEAFF. DNA of the CDR3: TGTGCCAGCAGTCGACCCCAGGGCGAGACTGAAGCTTTCTTT.

The rearrangement uses TRBV30 and TRBJ1-5, with 8 bases aligning to TRBD1. Germline CDR1 and CDR2: GTSNPN and SVGIG (reference sequence). With V trimmed by 4 bases and J by 3 bases, 5 bases remained unmatched. The CDR3 has 14 residues. CDR3 loop: CAWNRQGNNQPQHF. The CDR3 nucleotides are TGTGCCTGGAATCGACAGGGGAACAATCAGCCCCAGCATTTT.

This clone was picked up one time. J is TRBJ2-2 and V is TRBV19; TRBD2 might be the D (6 bases). The CDR3 consists of 14 residues. The germline V gene encodes CDR1 LNHDA and CDR2 SQIVND (reference sequence). Trimming took 6 bases from V and 5 from J, leaving 13 bases between them. CDR3: CASRTGEETGELFF. CDR3 bases: TGTGCCAGTAGAACGGGAGAGGAGACCGGGGAGCTGTTTTTT.

This clone was seen ten or more times. V and J are TRBV10-3 and TRBJ1-2; D uncertain. V was shortened by 2 bases and J by 0 bases, with 4 bases between the two germline ends. Germline CDR1 reads ENHRY; CDR2 reads SYGVKD. This CDR3 has 13 amino acids. CDR3 in DNA: TGTGCCATCAGTGAGGACCCTAACTATGGCTACACCTTC. It specifies CAISEDPNYGYTF.

The chain has TRBV4-1 and TRBJ1-2; D gene ambiguous. There are 12 residues in the CDR3. Trimming took 0 bases from V and 5 from J, leaving 4 bases between them. Germline V lookup: CDR1 MGHRA, CDR2 YSYEKL. The CDR3 here is CASSQEAYGYTF. CDR3 sequence (DNA): TGCGCCAGCAGCCAAGAGGCATATGGCTACACCTTC.

This chain connects TRBV28 to TRBJ1-3; D is unclear. The CDR3 length is 15 residues. Looked up from germline, CDR1 is MDHEN and CDR2 is SYDVKM. Trimming stripped 1 base from V and 0 bases from J, with 7 bases between. The CDR3 DNA reads as TGTGCCAGCAGTTTATACGGGATCTCTGGAAACACCATATATTTT. Amino acid sequence: CASSLYGISGNTIYF.

Of note for this clone: A much larger clone sits a single nucleotide away, making a read error possible. The CDR3 does not close with the conserved phenylalanine or tryptophan, likely indicating a read error. The chain has TRBV29-1 and TRBJ1-2; a weak D match, TRBD1 (5 bases). The CDR3 totals 13 residues. The V and J ends lost 4 bases and 5 bases respectively, with 14 bases between them. Germline-derived CDR1 and CDR2 are SQVTM and ANQGSEA. The chain's CDR3 is CSVGTGDTYGYTL. CDR3 in DNA: TGCAGCGTTGGAACAGGAGATACATATGGCTACACCCTC.

The chain links TRBV19 to TRBJ2-3; 9 bases are a match to TRBD2. V lost 8 bases and J lost 3; bases outside the gene matches: 3. Germline loops: CDR1 LNHDA, CDR2 SQIVND (reference sequence). The CDR3 sequence is 13 residues long. CDR3 sequence (DNA): TGTGCCAGTCGACTAGCGGAGACAGATACGCAGTATTTT. Amino acids: CASRLAETDTQYF.

This clone was counted between two and nine times. The V call is TRBV30, the J call TRBJ1-2, with D possibly matching TRBD1 (5 bases). The germline gives CDR1 GTSNPN, CDR2 SVGIG (reference sequence). This CDR3 region has 11 residues. V was pared by 3 bases and J by 7 bases, with 9 bases between. CDR3 nucleotide sequence: TGTGCCTGGAGCCAGGGTGGTGGCTACACCTTC. This encodes CAWSQGGGYTF.

On this clone: This sequence may be a read error, since a much larger clone differs from it by one base. The chain links TRBV7-2 to TRBJ2-7; D is perhaps TRBD1 or TRBD2 (5 bases each). CDR1 and CDR2 from the germline V gene are SGHTA and FQGNSA. V lost 6 bases to trimming and J lost 3 bases, with 18 bases between them. CDR3 length: 15 residues. The CDR3 here is CASSGNSGANYEQYF. CDR3 nucleotide sequence: TGTGCCAGCAGTGGCAACTCCGGGGCCAACTACGAGCAGTACTTC.